Listed below are T cell receptor beta chains from one sample, sequenced in a study of T cells after yellow fever vaccination. TCRdb re-derived calls from the 5' RACE reads in MiXCR, one entry per CDR3 protein. Among roughly 32,000 distinct CDR3 sequences, approximately 7% were seen once, and the ten largest hold roughly 23%. Sequencing used PBMCs, either bulk or a sorted T-cell subset (CD4+, CD8+, memory, or dextramer-sorted; not recorded which), obtained on the day of the first yellow fever vaccination. These receptors were obtained from a young man who received the YFV17D yellow fever vaccine. CDR3s include the opening cysteine and the closing phenylalanine or tryptophan. A D gene is named only where the DNA matches it firmly. Clone size is stated in some rows and not others, as once, few, many or a class when expanded.

clone_size j_call d_call v_call cdr3_aa cdr3_nt
many TRBJ1-6 - TRBV28 CASSLSRGYSPLHF TGTGCCAGCAGTTTAAGCAGGGGTTATTCACCCCTCCACTTT
many TRBJ2-3 - TRBV29-1 CSVDGGEGTDTQYF TGCAGCGTTGACGGCGGGGAAGGCACAGATACGCAGTATTTT
many TRBJ2-3 - TRBV6-5 CASSYTSGGQRLTDTQYF TGTGCCAGCAGTTATACCTCCGGAGGACAGCGTCTCACAGATACGCAGTATTTT
many TRBJ2-7 - TRBV11-2 CASRTGGQPPVEQYF TGTGCCAGCAGGACCGGGGGACAGCCTCCTGTCGAGCAGTACTTC
- TRBJ1-1 TRBD1 TRBV19 CASSRDSRQNTEAFF TGTGCCAGTAGTAGGGACAGTAGACAGAACACTGAAGCTTTCTTT
many TRBJ2-6 - TRBV4-3 CASSQDRAFGSGANVLTF TGCGCCAGCAGCCAAGATCGTGCATTCGGCTCTGGGGCCAACGTCCTGACTTTC
many TRBJ1-2 - TRBV4-3 CASSHIADSHRNTF TGCGCCAGCAGCCACATCGCCGACAGTCATAGAAACACCTTC
many TRBJ2-5 TRBD2 TRBV7-2 CASSLGLARETQYF TGTGCCAGCAGCTTAGGACTAGCGAGGGAGACCCAGTACTTC
- TRBJ1-6 TRBD1 TRBV4-3 CASSHRGDRDSPLHF TGCGCCAGCAGCCACAGAGGGGACAGGGATTCACCCCTCCACTTT
many TRBJ2-5 - TRBV2 CASSVRAGVTQYF TGTGCCAGCAGTGTACGGGCAGGGGTGACCCAGTACTTC
many TRBJ1-3 TRBD1 TRBV5-1 CASRTGQPGNTIYF TGCGCCAGCAGGACAGGGCAGCCTGGAAACACCATATATTTT
few TRBJ1-6 - TRBV25-1 CASSDYREYSPLHF TGTGCCAGCAGTGACTACAGGGAGTATTCACCCCTCCACTTT
few TRBJ1-2 TRBD1 TRBV2 CASSVEQGAHGYTF TGTGCCAGCAGTGTCGAGCAGGGGGCCCATGGCTACACCTTC
many TRBJ2-1 - TRBV6-2/TRBV6-3 CASSHRANEQFF TGTGCCAGCAGTCACAGGGCTAATGAGCAGTTCTTC
few TRBJ2-5 - TRBV6-1 CATRTPWRQETQYF TGTGCCACGAGGACGCCTTGGCGCCAAGAGACCCAGTACTTC
many TRBJ2-6 - TRBV5-1 CASSRFAGANVLTF TGCGCCAGCAGTAGGTTCGCTGGGGCCAACGTCCTGACTTTC
many TRBJ1-1 TRBD1 TRBV29-1 CSAGKGGTMNTEAFF TGCAGCGCCGGAAAAGGGGGCACCATGAACACTGAAGCTTTCTTT
many TRBJ2-4 - TRBV20-1 CSAADLAKNIQYF TGCAGTGCGGCAGATTTAGCCAAAAACATTCAGTACTTC
many TRBJ2-1 TRBD1 TRBV7-9 CASSLGTGTVTYNEQFF TGTGCCAGCAGTCTGGGGACCGGGACAGTAACCTACAATGAGCAGTTCTTC
many TRBJ2-5 - TRBV4-2 CASSQDEETQYF TGTGCCAGCAGCCAAGACGAAGAGACCCAGTACTTC
many TRBJ2-3 - TRBV4-1 CASSQAADTQYF TGCGCCAGCAGCCAAGCGGCAGATACGCAGTATTTT
many TRBJ1-2 TRBD1 TRBV29-1 CSVGGQGAYDYGYTF TGCAGCGTTGGGGGACAGGGGGCGTATGACTATGGCTACACCTTC
few TRBJ2-7 - TRBV13 CASSLTLGNSPSSEQYF TGTGCCAGCAGCTTGACCCTCGGGAACTCCCCATCGAGTGAGCAGTACTTC
many TRBJ2-2 - TRBV7-8 CASRKQGSSTGELFF TGTGCCAGCAGAAAACAGGGATCGAGCACCGGGGAGCTGTTTTTT